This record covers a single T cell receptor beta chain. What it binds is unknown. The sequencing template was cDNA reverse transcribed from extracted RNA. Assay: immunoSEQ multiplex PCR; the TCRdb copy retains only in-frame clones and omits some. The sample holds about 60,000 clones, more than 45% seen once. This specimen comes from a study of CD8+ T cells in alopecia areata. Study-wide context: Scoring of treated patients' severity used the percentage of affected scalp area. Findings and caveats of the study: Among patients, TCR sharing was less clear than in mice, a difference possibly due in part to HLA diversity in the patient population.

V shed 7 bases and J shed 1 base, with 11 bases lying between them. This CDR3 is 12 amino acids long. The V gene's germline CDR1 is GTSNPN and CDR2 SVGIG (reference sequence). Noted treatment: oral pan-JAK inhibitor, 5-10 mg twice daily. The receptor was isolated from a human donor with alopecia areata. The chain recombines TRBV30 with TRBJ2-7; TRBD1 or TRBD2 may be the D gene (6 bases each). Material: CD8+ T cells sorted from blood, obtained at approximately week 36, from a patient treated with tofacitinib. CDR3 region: CAFEGGSYEQYF. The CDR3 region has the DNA TGTGCCTTTGAGGGGGGTTCCTACGAGCAGTACTTC.